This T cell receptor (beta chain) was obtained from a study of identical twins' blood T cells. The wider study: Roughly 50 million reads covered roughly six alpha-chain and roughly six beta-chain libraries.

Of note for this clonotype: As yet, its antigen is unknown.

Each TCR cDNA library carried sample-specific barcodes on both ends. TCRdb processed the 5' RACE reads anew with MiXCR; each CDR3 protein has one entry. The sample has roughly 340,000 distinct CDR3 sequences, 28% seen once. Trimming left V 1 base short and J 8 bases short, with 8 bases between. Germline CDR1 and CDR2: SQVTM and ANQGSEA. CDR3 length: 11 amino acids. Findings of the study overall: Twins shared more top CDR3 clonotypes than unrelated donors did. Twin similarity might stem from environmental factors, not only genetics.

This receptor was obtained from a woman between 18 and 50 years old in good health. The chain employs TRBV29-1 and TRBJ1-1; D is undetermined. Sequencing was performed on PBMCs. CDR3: CSVEGRVEAFF. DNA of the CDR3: TGCAGCGTTGAAGGTCGAGTCGAAGCTTTCTTT.